The 17 T cell receptor beta chains below come from one sample, sequenced in a study of cytomegalovirus exposure and HLA in healthy donors. 60 Vbeta and 13 Jbeta primers were used in PCR. The data were produced by immunoSEQ multiplex PCR, yet TCRdb's version contains in-frame clones alone and is incomplete. The sample records 150,000 or so clones, about 75% being singletons. Sequenced input: PBMCs. Receptors originate from a male donor in good health and CMV-seronegative.

This clone was seen a single time. The chain recombines TRBV5-5 with TRBJ2-7, with D unresolved. The length of the CDR3 is 11 residues. The V gene's germline CDR1 is SGHKS and CDR2 YYEKEE (reference sequence). V was pared by 2 bases and J by 5 bases, with 5 bases between. The CDR3 here is CASSFANEQYF. The DNA for the CDR3 is TGTGCCAGCAGCTTTGCTAACGAGCAGTACTTC. Using reference TRBV5-5 and TRBJ2-7 for the parts outside the CDR3, the full variable domain is DAGVTQSPTHLIKTRGQQVTLRCSPISGHKSVSWYQQVLGQGPQFIFQYYEKEERGRGNFPDRFSARQFPNYSSELNVNALLLGDSALYLCASSFANEQYFGPGTRLTVT.

This clone was seen just once. V usage is TRBV5-1 and J usage is TRBJ1-2; 7 nucleotides match TRBD1. This CDR3 spans 15 amino acids. Germline V gene lookup returns CDR1 SGHRS and CDR2 YFSETQ. J lost 3 bases, V lost 0 bases, and 5 bases had no gene match. The CDR3 here is CASSLDGTADYGYTF. The CDR3 nucleotides read TGCGCCAGCAGCTTGGACGGGACAGCAGACTATGGCTACACCTTC.

This chain uses TRBV5-1 with TRBJ2-1; D gene uncertain. The CDR3 runs to 14 residues. The germline V and J ends were trimmed by 3 bases and 2 bases, with 9 bases remaining between them. From germline, CDR1 is SGHRS and CDR2 YFSETQ. The CDR3 region has the DNA TGCGCCAGCAGCTCGCCTCCAGCCTACAATGAGCAGTTCTTC. Amino acid sequence: CASSSPPAYNEQFF. The complete variable domain, with remaining parts taken from reference TRBV5-1 and TRBJ2-1, reads KAGVTQTPRYLIKTRGQQVTLSCSPISGHRSVSWYQQTPGQGLQFLFEYFSETQRNKGNFPGRFSGRQFSNSRSEMNVSTLELGDSALYLCASSSPPAYNEQFFGPGTRLTVL.

The chain employs TRBV7-6 and TRBJ2-2; 9 bases line up with TRBD1. Trimming at V came to 4 bases and at J to 1 base, leaving 1 base not matched to a gene. Germline V gene lookup returns CDR1 SGHVS and CDR2 FNYEAQ. This CDR3 has 15 amino acids. CDR3 bases: TGTGCCAGCAGCTGGGGACAGGGGAACACCGGGGAGCTGTTTTTT. Protein sequence: CASSWGQGNTGELFF.

This clone was picked up one time. The rearrangement uses TRBV2 and TRBJ1-5; maybe TRBD1 (5 bases). The V gene's germline CDR1 is SNHLY and CDR2 FYNNEI. V gave up 5 bases and J gave up 2 bases, with 13 bases separating them. CDR3 length: 15 amino acids. The CDR3 loop is CASSLGGIGNQPQHF. CDR3 nucleotides: TGTGCCAGCAGTCTCGGGGGGATAGGCAATCAGCCCCAGCATTTT. Combining the CDR3 with reference TRBV2 and TRBJ1-5 gives the whole variable domain EPEVTQTPSHQVTQMGQEVILRCVPISNHLYFYWYRQILGQKVEFLVSFYNNEISEKSEIFDDQFSVERPDGSNFTLKIRSTKLEDSAMYFCASSLGGIGNQPQHFGDGTRLSIL.

This chain links TRBV5-6 with TRBJ2-2, with D maybe TRBD1 (5 bases). The CDR3 covers 16 residues. Germline V gene data show CDR1 as SGHDT and CDR2 as YYEEEE. Trimming took off 2 bases at V and 6 bases at J, with 17 bases between the two ends. CDR3 coding DNA: TGTGCCAGCAGCTTCACAGGAAGAAGGTTGGCCGGGGAGCTGTTTTTT. It yields the protein CASSFTGRRLAGELFF.

This rearrangement joins TRBV19 to TRBJ2-4; a weak D match, TRBD1 (8 bases). The V gene lost 2 bases and the J gene lost 8 bases, with 19 bases spanning the gap. Germline CDR1 reads LNHDA; CDR2 reads SQIVND (reference sequence). There are 16 residues in the CDR3. Here the CDR3 DNA reads TGTGCCAGTAGTATACCAGGGGGCGGAGGGGGGGACATTCAGTACTTC. Its protein product is CASSIPGGGGGDIQYF.

The gene calls are TRBV6-6 and TRBJ1-3; D uncertain. V lost 6 bases and J lost 4, with 16 bases in between. The CDR3 loop spans 15 amino acids. Germline V gene sequence: CDR1 MNHNY, CDR2 SVGAGI (reference sequence). CDR3 loop: CASSLPALGGNTIYF. The DNA of the CDR3 is TGTGCCAGCAGCCTACCAGCTTTGGGCGGAAACACCATATATTTT.

The rearrangement uses TRBV7-3 and TRBJ2-5; tentatively, D is TRBD1 (5 bases). V was trimmed by 4 bases and J by 7 bases, leaving 22 bases between them. Germline lookup yields CDR1 SGHTA and CDR2 FQGTGA. The CDR3 covers 16 residues. The CDR3 coding sequence is TGTGCCAGCAGCTCCCAAGGGGAAGGGATTATTGGGACCCAGTACTTC. Encoded protein: CASSSQGEGIIGTQYF.

In this sample, this clone turned up a few times. The chain couples TRBV7-2 to TRBJ2-1, with TRBD2 matching over 10 bases. This CDR3 contains 13 residues. Per germline, CDR1 SGHTA and CDR2 FQGNSA. The trim removed 1 base at V and 12 bases at J, leaving 3 bases unmatched. CDR3 sequence: CASSLVLAGAQFF. DNA of the CDR3: TGTGCCAGCAGCTTAGTCCTAGCGGGAGCGCAGTTCTTC.

The CDR3 loop reads CASSLKSRGTSGTDTQYF. The CDR3 coding sequence is TGTGCCAGCAGCTTGAAGTCAAGGGGGACTAGCGGCACAGATACGCAGTATTTT. V is TRBV5-4 and J is TRBJ2-3, with 10 bases that match TRBD2. Germline V gene sequence: CDR1 SGHNT, CDR2 YYREEE (reference sequence). The CDR3 has 18 amino acids. V lost 1 base to trimming and J lost 1 base; unmatched junction nucleotides: 9. The whole variable domain, remainder taken from reference TRBV5-4 and TRBJ2-3, is ETGVTQSPTHLIKTRGQQVTLRCSSQSGHNTVSWYQQALGQGPQFIFQYYREEENGRGNFPPRFSGLQFPNYSSELNVNALELDDSALYLCASSLKSRGTSGTDTQYFGPGTRLTVL.

This sequence joins TRBV6-5 and TRBJ2-5, with unresolved D. This CDR3 spans 13 amino acids. CDR1 MNHEY and CDR2 SVGAGI come from the germline V gene. Trimming left V 5 bases short and J 4 bases short, with 11 bases between. The CDR3 region is CASSPARSETQYF. In DNA form, the CDR3 reads TGTGCCAGCAGTCCGGCTAGGTCAGAGACCCAGTACTTC.

The gene calls are TRBV10-2 and TRBJ2-1; the D gene is possibly TRBD2 (5 bases). From germline, CDR1 is WSHSY and CDR2 SAAADI. This CDR3 spans 13 amino acids. V dropped 3 bases and J dropped 5 bases, with 8 bases sitting between them. The CDR3, as DNA: TGCGCCAGCAGTGAAGATAGCGACAATGAGCAGTTCTTC. Amino acid sequence: CASSEDSDNEQFF.

The chain has TRBV25-1 and TRBJ1-5; no clear D gene. V lost 1 base and J 2 bases, leaving 3 bases between the germline ends. Germline V gives CDR1 MGHDK, CDR2 SYGVNS. This CDR3 comprises 13 residues. The CDR3 DNA sequence: TGTGCCAGCAGTGAATTAGGCAATCAGCCCCAGCATTTT. This codes for CASSELGNQPQHF.

The V call is TRBV7-9, the J call TRBJ1-1; TRBD1 might be the D (6 bases). V shed 5 bases and J shed 0 bases, with 10 bases lying between them. CDR1 is SEHNR, CDR2 FQNEAQ, per germline (reference sequence). The CDR3 sequence is 14 residues long. The DNA of the CDR3 is TGTGCCAGCAGCCAAGGGGGGGTGAACACTGAAGCTTTCTTT. Translation gives CASSQGGVNTEAFF.

A note on this clone: Other DNA sequences in the same sample also yield this CDR3. The V and J genes are TRBV7-3 and TRBJ2-7; D perhaps matches TRBD1 (5 bases). Germline assignment: CDR1 SGHTA and CDR2 FQGTGA. The V end was cut by 5 bases, the J end by 1 base, with 9 bases between. This CDR3 contains 13 residues. This chain's CDR3 is CASSLDSSYEQYF. The CDR3 coding sequence is TGTGCCAGCAGCCTAGACAGTTCCTACGAGCAGTACTTC.

The CDR3 loop is CASSPGQGLDTF. The CDR3 nucleotides are TGTGCCAGCAGCCCCGGACAGGGCCTTGACACCTTC. The gene calls are TRBV7-2 and TRBJ1-2; 8 nucleotides agree with TRBD1. Germline CDR1 and CDR2: SGHTA and FQGNSA. V was clipped by 5 bases and J by 12 bases; unmatched bases: 8. The CDR3 has 12 amino acids.